This passage covers 27 T cell receptor beta chains from one sample sequenced in a study of patients and donors after allogeneic stem cell transplantation. TCRdb processed the RT-PCR reads anew with MiXCR; each CDR3 protein has one entry. The sample includes about 960,000 distinct CDR3 sequences, 15% to 20% of them seen just once. The sample taken for sequencing was blood, either unsorted or a sorted T cell fraction (not recorded which). These receptors came from a human donor who was either an allogeneic HSCT recipient or a stem cell or donor lymphocyte infusion donor (not recorded which). It is not recorded whose cells these are; they may come from a transplant donor.

The sample holds a few counts of this clonotype. This chain joins TRBV20-1 and TRBJ2-7; 8 bases line up with TRBD2. V was clipped by 7 bases and J by 4 bases; unmatched bases: 9. Germline assignment: CDR1 DFQATT and CDR2 SNEGSKA (reference sequence). This CDR3 region has 13 residues. CDR3 sequence reads: CSGSATSVYEQYF. The DNA for the CDR3 is TGCAGTGGGTCGGCGACTAGCGTTTACGAGCAGTACTTC.

This clonotype was detected only a few times. The rearrangement joins TRBV10-3 to TRBJ1-1; D not resolved. This CDR3 comprises 13 residues. V dropped 3 bases and J dropped 6 bases, with 11 bases sitting between them. Germline loops: CDR1 ENHRY, CDR2 SYGVKD. CDR3 in amino acids: CAISEGRIAEAFF. The CDR3 bases are TGTGCCATCAGTGAAGGGAGGATCGCTGAAGCTTTCTTT.

This clonotype has more than one count but fewer than ten. V and J are TRBV9 and TRBJ2-1; 10 nucleotides align to TRBD2. V lost 0 bases and J lost 8; bases outside the gene matches: 5. CDR3 size: 15 residues. Germline V gene sequence: CDR1 SGDLS, CDR2 YYNGEE. The CDR3 here is CASSVGSGGGDEQFF. The CDR3, as DNA: TGTGCCAGCAGCGTAGGAAGCGGGGGGGGTGATGAGCAGTTCTTC. The variable domain in full, completed from reference TRBV9 and TRBJ2-1, reads DSGVTQTPKHLITATGQRVTLRCSPRSGDLSVYWYQQSLDQGLQFLIQYYNGEERAKGNILERFSAQQFPDLHSELNLSSLELGDSALYFCASSVGSGGGDEQFFGPGTRLTVL.

This clonotype was seen a handful of times. The V and J genes are TRBV11-2 and TRBJ1-1, with no clear D. With 5 bases removed from V and 5 bases from J, the gap between germline ends came to 15 bases. In germline, CDR1 is SGHAT, CDR2 FQNNGV. This CDR3 contains 14 residues. CDR3 protein: CASSQKRTGTEAFF. The CDR3 DNA is TGTGCCAGCAGCCAAAAGAGGACGGGGACTGAAGCTTTCTTT.

This clonotype was recorded a few times. V and J are TRBV6-1 and TRBJ1-6; tentative D call: TRBD1 (6 bases). V dropped 7 bases and J dropped 6 bases, with 16 bases sitting between them. Germline loops: CDR1 MNHNS, CDR2 SASEGT. The CDR3 is made up of 15 amino acids. CDR3 DNA: TGTGCCAGCATTGGGACACGCGGTGGTAATTCACCCCTCCACTTT. Protein sequence: CASIGTRGGNSPLHF.

The CDR3 DNA reads as TGTGCCAGCAGCTTAGTAAAGCGGGGGTACCTCACAGATACGCAGTATTTT. It encodes CASSLVKRGYLTDTQYF. The V call is TRBV7-8, the J call TRBJ2-3; TRBD2 agrees at 8 bases. The CDR3 contains 17 residues. Trimming at V came to 1 base and at J to 2 bases, leaving 8 bases not matched to a gene. CDR1 and CDR2 from the germline V gene are SGHVS and FQNEAQ.

This clonotype was counted between two and nine times. J is TRBJ2-2 and V is TRBV27; possible D gene TRBD1, 6 bases. The CDR3 has 13 residues. V was pared by 2 bases and J by 6 bases, with 7 bases between. The germline V gene encodes CDR1 MNHEY and CDR2 SMNVEV (reference sequence). In DNA, the CDR3 is TGTGCCAGCAGTTTAGGACAGTCCGGGGAGCTGTTTTTT. It codes for CASSLGQSGELFF.

V and J are TRBV20-1 and TRBJ1-5; D is perhaps TRBD1 (5 bases). This CDR3 region has 16 residues. CDR1 is DFQATT, CDR2 SNEGSKA, per germline (reference sequence). V dropped 0 bases and J dropped 4 bases, with 16 bases sitting between them. CDR3 DNA: TGCAGTGCTAGAGATCTCGTTAGGGGTTATAATCAGCCCCAGCATTTT. Amino acid sequence: CSARDLVRGYNQPQHF.

V gene TRBV7-2 combines with J gene TRBJ1-5, with D unresolved. V was clipped by 7 bases and J by 1 base, with 14 bases between them. Germline loops: CDR1 SGHTA, CDR2 FQGNSA. The CDR3 runs to 15 residues. CDR3 sequence: CASTFEGNSNQPQHF. The CDR3 nucleotides are TGTGCCAGCACCTTTGAGGGAAACAGCAATCAGCCCCAGCATTTT.

This chain connects TRBV28 to TRBJ2-3, with a possible D match to TRBD1 (6 bases). In germline, CDR1 is MDHEN, CDR2 SYDVKM. There are 14 residues in the CDR3. Trimming shortened V by 5 bases and J by 3 bases, and 12 bases separated the two germline ends. The CDR3 sequence: CASSHRTDTDTQYF. CDR3 nucleotide sequence: TGTGCCAGCAGTCACCGGACAGATACAGATACGCAGTATTTT.

The rearrangement uses TRBV7-9 and TRBJ2-7; 8 bases map to TRBD1. CDR3 length: 15 amino acids. V lost 5 bases and J lost 1; bases outside the gene matches: 7. The germline CDR1 and CDR2 sequences are SEHNR and FQNEAQ (reference sequence). CDR3 DNA: TGTGCCAGCAGCCCCAGGGACAGGCTGTCCTACGAGCAGTACTTC. As protein: CASSPRDRLSYEQYF.

The genes are TRBV6-2 or TRBV6-3 and TRBJ2-2; 9 nucleotides align to TRBD2. Germline CDR1 reads MNHEY; CDR2 reads SVGEGT. The V gene end was trimmed by 5 bases and the J gene end by 1 base; junction bases not matched to a gene: 8. The CDR3 is 17 residues long. The CDR3: CASSHGTSGQNTGELFF. The CDR3 DNA is TGTGCCAGCAGTCATGGTACTAGCGGGCAGAACACCGGGGAGCTGTTTTTT.

The chain uses TRBV6-1 and TRBJ1-1; 7 bases are shared with TRBD1. V was pared by 7 bases and J by 8 bases, with 10 bases of the junction left unmatched. CDR1 and CDR2 from the germline V gene are MNHNS and SASEGT. The CDR3 loop spans 13 amino acids. The CDR3 is CASMTGLLKEAFF. CDR3 sequence (DNA): TGTGCCAGCATGACAGGGCTATTGAAGGAAGCTTTCTTT.

This sequence joins TRBV9 and TRBJ2-2, with D unresolved. The V and J ends lost 0 bases and 5 bases respectively, with 11 bases between them. CDR1 and CDR2 from the germline V gene are SGDLS and YYNGEE. CDR3 length: 15 residues. The CDR3: CASSVVPRGTGELFF. DNA of the CDR3: TGTGCCAGCAGCGTAGTCCCCCGCGGTACCGGGGAGCTGTTTTTT.

This sequence joins TRBV4-2 and TRBJ2-1; a weak D match, TRBD1 (5 bases). The CDR3 extends over 13 amino acids. The V gene's germline CDR1 is LGHNA and CDR2 YNFKEQ. Trimming took off 6 bases at V and 6 bases at J, with 12 bases between the two ends. The CDR3 is CASRARGSNEQFF. The DNA of the CDR3 is TGTGCCAGCAGAGCTAGGGGCTCCAATGAGCAGTTCTTC.

The V call is TRBV12-3 or TRBV12-4, the J call TRBJ1-5, with D unclear. V lost 6 bases and J 2 bases, leaving 11 bases between the germline ends. This CDR3 has 14 residues. The CDR3 sequence: CASRTGNGNQPQHF. In nucleotides, the CDR3 is TGTGCCAGCAGAACCGGGAACGGCAATCAGCCCCAGCATTTT.

This clonotype was recorded a few times. The chain links TRBV10-3 to TRBJ2-3; TRBD2 matches at 11 bases. CDR3 length: 14 residues. CDR1 is ENHRY, CDR2 SYGVKD, per germline. The ends lost 7 bases at V and 2 bases at J; junction bases unmatched: 2. CDR3 amino acids: CAIMGLAATDTQYF. The DNA of the CDR3 is TGTGCCATCATGGGACTAGCGGCCACAGATACGCAGTATTTT.

The chain recombines TRBV4-1 with TRBJ2-5; TRBD2 agrees at 11 bases. The germline V gene encodes CDR1 MGHRA and CDR2 YSYEKL. CDR3 size: 15 residues. With V trimmed by 4 bases and J by 1 base, 2 bases remained unmatched. The CDR3 DNA sequence: TGCGCCAGCAGCCCTACTAGCGGGGGCCAAGAGACCCAGTACTTC. Its translation: CASSPTSGGQETQYF.

This clonotype showed up just a few times. The genes are TRBV29-1 and TRBJ2-2, with TRBD1 matching 8 bases. The CDR3 is 12 amino acids. J was trimmed by 5 bases and V by 6 bases; bases with no gene match: 2. The germline gives CDR1 SQVTM, CDR2 ANQGSEA. CDR3 residues: CSVTGETGELFF. In DNA form, the CDR3 reads TGCAGCGTGACAGGGGAGACCGGGGAGCTGTTTTTT.

V and J are TRBV20-1 and TRBJ2-1; 8 bases agree with TRBD2. The V and J ends lost 6 bases and 4 bases, in that order; junction bases with no gene match: 8. This CDR3 region has 14 residues. Germline loops: CDR1 DFQATT, CDR2 SNEGSKA (reference sequence). The CDR3 bases are TGCAGTGCCCTGACTAGCGCCTATTACAATGAGCAGTTCTTC. Its translation is CSALTSAYYNEQFF.

This clonotype has more than one count but fewer than ten. The chain joins TRBV10-3 to TRBJ1-2, with unresolved D. The CDR3 totals 14 residues. The V end lost 5 bases, the J end lost 4 bases, and 14 bases lay between the germline ends. Germline V gene sequence: CDR1 ENHRY, CDR2 SYGVKD. The CDR3 region is CAISSTELTYGYTF. The CDR3 DNA reads TGTGCCATCAGTTCAACAGAGCTGACCTATGGCTACACCTTC.

The sample holds a few counts of this clonotype. The genes are TRBV6-5 and TRBJ1-1, with D maybe TRBD1 (5 bases). Looked up from germline, CDR1 is MNHEY and CDR2 is SVGAGI. V lost 2 bases and J 0 bases, leaving 10 bases between the germline ends. This CDR3 spans 15 amino acids. CDR3 sequence (DNA): TGTGCCAGCAGTTACGTGGGACTCATGAACACTGAAGCTTTCTTT. Its protein is CASSYVGLMNTEAFF.

This clonotype was seen a few times. The chain carries TRBV6-5 and TRBJ2-3; weak D call: TRBD2 (6 bases). The CDR3 covers 14 residues. Germline-derived CDR1 and CDR2 are MNHEY and SVGAGI. V was trimmed by 2 bases and J by 4 bases, leaving 10 bases between them. CDR3 loop: CASSYRLDPDTQYF. In DNA form, the CDR3 reads TGTGCCAGCAGTTACCGACTAGACCCAGATACGCAGTATTTT.

A few counts support this clonotype. The V gene is TRBV6-1, the J gene TRBJ1-2; the D gene is possibly TRBD1 (6 bases). CDR3 size: 14 residues. V lost 6 bases, J lost 8 bases, and 19 bases lay in between. Per the germline V gene, CDR1 is MNHNS and CDR2 is SASEGT. For the CDR3, the DNA is TGTGCCAGCAGACCTCTGGACAGACCTAGAGGCTACACCTTC. This sequence encodes CASRPLDRPRGYTF.

This clonotype was observed a handful of times. The chain couples TRBV29-1 to TRBJ1-2; D remains unclear. The V end was cut by 2 bases, the J end by 0 bases, with 10 bases between. Per the germline V gene, CDR1 is SQVTM and CDR2 is ANQGSEA. This CDR3 comprises 14 residues. The CDR3 spells CSVEKGDANYGYTF. For the CDR3, the DNA is TGCAGCGTTGAAAAGGGTGATGCTAACTATGGCTACACCTTC.

A few counts support this clonotype. The chain links TRBV4-2 to TRBJ1-2, with D unresolved. V was pared by 0 bases and J by 5 bases, with 7 bases between. Looked up from germline, CDR1 is LGHNA and CDR2 is YNFKEQ. The length of the CDR3 is 13 residues. The CDR3 reads CASSQEPEYGYTF. For the CDR3, the DNA is TGTGCCAGCAGCCAAGAACCGGAGTATGGCTACACCTTC.

The sample holds a few counts of this clonotype. This chain joins TRBV3-1 and TRBJ2-7; D is uncertain. The CDR3 runs to 13 residues. Germline assignment: CDR1 LGHDT and CDR2 YNNKEL (reference sequence). Deletions cut 4 bases from V and 0 bases from J, with 7 bases between. The CDR3 protein is CASSPPTSYEQYF. As DNA, the CDR3 is TGTGCCAGCAGCCCCCCAACCTCCTACGAGCAGTACTTC.